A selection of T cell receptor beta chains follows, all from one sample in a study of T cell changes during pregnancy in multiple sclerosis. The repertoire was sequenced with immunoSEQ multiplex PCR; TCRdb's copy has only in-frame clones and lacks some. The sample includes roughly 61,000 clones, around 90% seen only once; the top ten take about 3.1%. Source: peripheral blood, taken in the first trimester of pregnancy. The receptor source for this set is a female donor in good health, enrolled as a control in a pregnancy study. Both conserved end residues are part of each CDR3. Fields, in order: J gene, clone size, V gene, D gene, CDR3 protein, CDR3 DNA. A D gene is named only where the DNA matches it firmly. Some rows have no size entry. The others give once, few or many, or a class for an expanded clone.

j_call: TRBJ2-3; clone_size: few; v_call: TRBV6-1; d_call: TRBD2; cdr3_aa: CASSEEVLAGGRRDTQYF; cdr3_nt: TGTGCCAGCAGTGAAGAGGTATTGGCGGGAGGGCGGAGAGATACGCAGTATTTT
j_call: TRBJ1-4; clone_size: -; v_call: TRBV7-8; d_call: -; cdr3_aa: CASSSGRGRTTNEKLFF; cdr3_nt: TGTGCCAGCAGCTCCGGGAGGGGAAGAACAACTAATGAAAAACTGTTTTTT
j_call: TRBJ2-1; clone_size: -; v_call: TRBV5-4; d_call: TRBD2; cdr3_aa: CASSLGGLAGGEQFF; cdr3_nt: TGTGCCAGCAGCCTGGGGGGACTAGCGGGGGGTGAGCAGTTCTTC
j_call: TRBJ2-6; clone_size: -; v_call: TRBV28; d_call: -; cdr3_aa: CASSPHSGANVLTF; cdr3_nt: TGTGCCAGCAGTCCACACTCTGGGGCCAACGTCCTGACTTTC
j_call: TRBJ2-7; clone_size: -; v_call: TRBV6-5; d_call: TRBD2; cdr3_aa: CASSAGTREQYF; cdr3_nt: TGTGCCAGCAGTGCCGGGACTAGGGAGCAGTACTTC
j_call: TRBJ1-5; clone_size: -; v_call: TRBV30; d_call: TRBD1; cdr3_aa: CAWRHTGTGYQPQHF; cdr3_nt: TGTGCCTGGAGACATACCGGGACAGGGTATCAGCCCCAGCATTTT
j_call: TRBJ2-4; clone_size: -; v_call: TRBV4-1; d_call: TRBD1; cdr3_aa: CASSPNSGGAGNIQYF; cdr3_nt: TGCGCCAGCAGCCCGAACTCAGGGGGCGCAGGAAACATTCAGTACTTC
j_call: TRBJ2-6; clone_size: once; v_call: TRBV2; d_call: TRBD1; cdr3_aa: CASIKGGSGANVLTF; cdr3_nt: TGTGCCAGCATTAAAGGGGGCTCAGGGGCCAACGTCCTGACTTTC
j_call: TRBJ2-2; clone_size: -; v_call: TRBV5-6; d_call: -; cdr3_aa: CASSLFTIVLNTGELFF; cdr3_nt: TGTGCCAGCAGCTTGTTTACGATAGTCCTAAACACCGGGGAGCTGTTTTTT
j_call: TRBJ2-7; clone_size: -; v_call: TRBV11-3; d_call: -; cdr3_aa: CASSFPLVFPYEQYF; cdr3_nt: TGTGCCAGCAGCTTTCCCCTAGTATTTCCCTACGAGCAGTACTTC
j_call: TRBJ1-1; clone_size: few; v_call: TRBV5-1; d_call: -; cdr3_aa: CASSPPTPNTEAFF; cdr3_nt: TGCGCCAGCAGCCCGCCAACTCCGAACACTGAAGCTTTCTTT
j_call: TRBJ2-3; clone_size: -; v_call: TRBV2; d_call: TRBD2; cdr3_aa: CASTTSGAGTDTQYF; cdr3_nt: TGTGCCAGCACGACTAGCGGAGCAGGCACAGATACGCAGTATTTT
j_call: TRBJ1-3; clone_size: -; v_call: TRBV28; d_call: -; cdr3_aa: CASSLEFIGQGKLSGNTIYF; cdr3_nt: TGTGCCAGCAGTTTAGAGTTCATCGGGCAGGGGAAGCTTTCTGGAAACACCATATATTTT
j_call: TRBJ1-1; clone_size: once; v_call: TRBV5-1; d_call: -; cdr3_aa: CASSLEWGSGLAFF; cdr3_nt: TGCGCCAGCAGCTTGGAATGGGGCAGTGGGCTAGCTTTCTTT
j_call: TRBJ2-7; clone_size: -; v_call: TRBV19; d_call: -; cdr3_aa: CASSMEGPYEQYF; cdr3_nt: TGTGCCAGTAGTATGGAGGGGCCCTACGAGCAGTACTTC
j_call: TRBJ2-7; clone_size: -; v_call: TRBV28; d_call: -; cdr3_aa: CASSLLYRVYEQYF; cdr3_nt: TGTGCCAGCAGTTTATTATACAGGGTCTACGAGCAGTACTTC
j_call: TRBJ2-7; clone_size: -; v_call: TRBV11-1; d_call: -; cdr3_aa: CASSLGGRYEQYF; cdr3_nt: TGTGCCAGCAGCTTAGGCGGCCGGTACGAGCAGTACTTC
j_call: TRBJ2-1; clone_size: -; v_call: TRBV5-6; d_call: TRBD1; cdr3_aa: CASSSFIQGRDNEQFF; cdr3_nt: TGTGCCAGCAGCTCTTTCATACAGGGGCGGGACAATGAGCAGTTCTTC
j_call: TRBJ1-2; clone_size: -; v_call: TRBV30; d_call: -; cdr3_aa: CAWIEKFLGYTF; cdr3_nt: TGTGCCTGGATAGAGAAGTTCCTTGGCTACACCTTC
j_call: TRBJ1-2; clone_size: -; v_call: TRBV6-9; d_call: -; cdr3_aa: CAIPTAEASYYGYTF; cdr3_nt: TGTGCCATCCCCACTGCGGAAGCGTCTTACTATGGCTACACCTTC
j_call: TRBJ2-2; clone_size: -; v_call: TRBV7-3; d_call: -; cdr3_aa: CASSAQGSGNTGELFF; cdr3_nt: TGTGCCAGCAGCGCTCAAGGTAGCGGGAACACCGGGGAGCTGTTTTTT
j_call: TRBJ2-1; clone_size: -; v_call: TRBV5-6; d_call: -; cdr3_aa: CASSSAGTGYNEQFF; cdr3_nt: TGTGCCAGCAGCTCTGCCGGGACTGGCTACAATGAGCAGTTCTTC
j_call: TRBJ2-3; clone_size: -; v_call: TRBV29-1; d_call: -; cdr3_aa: CSVAGSSTDTQYF; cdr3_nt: TGCAGCGTTGCGGGGTCTAGCACAGATACGCAGTATTTT
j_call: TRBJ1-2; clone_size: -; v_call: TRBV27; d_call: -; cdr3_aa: CASSLWAQPNYGYTF; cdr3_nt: TGTGCCAGCAGTTTATGGGCACAGCCGAACTATGGCTACACCTTC
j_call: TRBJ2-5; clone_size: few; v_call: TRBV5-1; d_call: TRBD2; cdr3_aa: CASTRTSGTRGETQYF; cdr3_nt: TGCGCCAGCACAAGGACTAGCGGGACCCGAGGAGAGACCCAGTACTTC
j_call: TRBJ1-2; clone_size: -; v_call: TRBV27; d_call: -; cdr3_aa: CASSLFRGVGGDGYTF; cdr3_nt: TGTGCCAGCAGTTTATTTCGAGGGGTAGGGGGGGATGGCTACACCTTC
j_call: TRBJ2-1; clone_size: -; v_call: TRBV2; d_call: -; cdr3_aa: CASGRGATMYNEQFF; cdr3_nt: TGTGCCAGCGGTCGGGGGGCTACCATGTACAATGAGCAGTTCTTC
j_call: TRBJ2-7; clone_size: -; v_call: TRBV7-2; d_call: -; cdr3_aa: CASSSEVTSRSAYEQYF; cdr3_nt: TGTGCCAGCAGCTCCGAGGTCACTTCTCGTAGCGCCTACGAGCAGTACTTC
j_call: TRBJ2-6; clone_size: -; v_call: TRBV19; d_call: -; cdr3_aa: CASSSRLPGANVLTF; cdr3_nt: TGTGCCAGTAGTAGCAGGCTTCCTGGGGCCAACGTCCTGACTTTC
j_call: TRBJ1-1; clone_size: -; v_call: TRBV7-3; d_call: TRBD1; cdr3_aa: CASSPRTGSNTEAFF; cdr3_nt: TGTGCCAGCAGCCCCCGGACAGGGTCGAACACTGAAGCTTTCTTT
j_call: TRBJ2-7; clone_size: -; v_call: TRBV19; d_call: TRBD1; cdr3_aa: CASARGQGYEQYF; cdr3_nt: TGTGCCAGCGCGCGGGGACAGGGGTACGAGCAGTACTTC
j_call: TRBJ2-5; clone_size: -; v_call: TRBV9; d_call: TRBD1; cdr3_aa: CASSVGQGAVIETQYF; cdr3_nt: TGTGCCAGCAGCGTAGGTCAGGGGGCGGTCATAGAGACCCAGTACTTC
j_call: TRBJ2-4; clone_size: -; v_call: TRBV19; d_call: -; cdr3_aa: CASSMEGGKNIQYF; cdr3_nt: TGTGCCAGTAGTATGGAGGGCGGCAAAAACATTCAGTACTTC
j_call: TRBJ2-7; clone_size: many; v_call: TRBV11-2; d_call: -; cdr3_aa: CASSLEGTYLNEQYF; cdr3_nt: TGTGCCAGCAGCTTAGAGGGGACATACTTAAACGAGCAGTACTTC
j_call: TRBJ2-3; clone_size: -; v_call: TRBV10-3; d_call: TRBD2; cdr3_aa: CATSGLAGGANTQYF; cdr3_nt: TGTGCCACCTCCGGACTAGCGGGGGGAGCTAATACGCAGTATTTT
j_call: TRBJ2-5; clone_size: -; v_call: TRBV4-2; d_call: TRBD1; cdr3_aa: CASSRIQGVQETQYF; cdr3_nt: TGTGCCAGCAGCCGGATTCAGGGGGTTCAAGAGACCCAGTACTTC
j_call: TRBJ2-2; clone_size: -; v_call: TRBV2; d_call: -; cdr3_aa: CASSPTGNGELFF; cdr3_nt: TGTGCCAGCTCCCCTACGGGGAACGGGGAGCTGTTTTTT
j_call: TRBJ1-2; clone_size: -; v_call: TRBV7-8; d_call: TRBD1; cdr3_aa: CASSLGAFQGVNYGYTF; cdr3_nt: TGTGCCAGCAGCTTAGGAGCCTTCCAGGGGGTAAACTATGGCTACACCTTC
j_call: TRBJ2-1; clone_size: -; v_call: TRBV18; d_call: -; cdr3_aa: CASSPRQGLQKNNEQFF; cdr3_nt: TGTGCCAGCTCACCGCGGCAGGGACTCCAGAAAAACAATGAGCAGTTCTTC
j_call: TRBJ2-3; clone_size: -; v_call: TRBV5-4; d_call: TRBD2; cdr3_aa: CASFSGGTRADTQYF; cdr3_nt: TGTGCCAGCTTTAGCGGGGGGACGAGGGCAGATACGCAGTATTTT
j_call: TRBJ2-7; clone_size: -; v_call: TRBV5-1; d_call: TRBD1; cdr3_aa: CASSAGTGGHLVQYF; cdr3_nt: TGCGCCAGCAGCGCGGGGACAGGGGGCCATTTAGTGCAGTACTTC